These 15 T cell receptor beta chains share one sample of origin, sequenced in a study of blood T cell repertoires in COVID-19. Assay used: immunoSEQ multiplex PCR; TCRdb lists only in-frame clones, some missing. The sample lists about 300,000 clones; 70% to 90% were seen once. The sequencing input was peripheral blood. These receptors originate from a woman aged 50 to 60 with COVID-19, enrolled during active disease.

The rearrangement links TRBV9 to TRBJ2-7, with 7 bases identical to TRBD1. V lost 3 bases, J lost 3 bases, and 9 bases stayed unmatched. Germline V gene data show CDR1 as SGDLS and CDR2 as YYNGEE. The CDR3 is 15 residues long. The DNA of the CDR3 is TGTGCCAGCAGCGAGTCCCTGGACAGGTTCTACGAGCAGTACTTC. Encoded protein: CASSESLDRFYEQYF.

This chain connects TRBV6-2 or TRBV6-3 to TRBJ2-3; 8 positions agree with TRBD2. V gave up 5 bases and J gave up 2 bases; unmatched junction bases: 6. The germline V gene encodes CDR1 MNHEY and CDR2 SVGEGT. The CDR3 totals 15 residues. The DNA for the CDR3 is TGTGCCAGCAGTAGCATACTAGCGGACACAGATACGCAGTATTTT. It is translated as CASSSILADTDTQYF.

As concerns this clone: The germline gene is not matched at one end of the junction; a read error may be the cause. This sequence joins TRBV7-9 and TRBJ2-2; tentative D call: TRBD2 (5 bases). Per germline, CDR1 SEHNR and CDR2 FQNEAQ (reference sequence). The CDR3 is 16 residues long. As DNA, the CDR3 is TGTGCCAACAGCTTAGCAGTAGCCGGGATCGGCGGGGAGCTGTTTTTT. This sequence encodes CANSLAVAGIGGELFF.

The genes are TRBV20-1 and TRBJ1-2; no definite D call. The CDR3 consists of 10 residues. Per germline, CDR1 DFQATT and CDR2 SNEGSKA (reference sequence). V lost 6 bases and J 2 bases, leaving 4 bases between the germline ends. The CDR3 sequence: CSAPNYGYTF. CDR3 nucleotide sequence: TGCAGTGCCCCGAACTATGGCTACACCTTC.

The CDR3 DNA reads as TGTGCCAGCAGTGAATTAGGTAGCGGGAGCGACGAGCAGTACTTC. This encodes CASSELGSGSDEQYF. This chain uses TRBV25-1 with TRBJ2-7; 9 bases line up with TRBD2. The V gene's germline CDR1 is MGHDK and CDR2 SYGVNS. The CDR3 runs to 15 residues. With 1 base clipped from V and 5 bases from J, the junction kept 6 bases outside the gene matches.

V usage is TRBV9 and J usage is TRBJ1-4; 9 bases are shared with TRBD1. The CDR3 extends over 16 amino acids. Germline assignment: CDR1 SGDLS and CDR2 YYNGEE. With 4 bases clipped from V and 4 bases from J, the junction kept 8 bases outside the gene matches. The DNA of the CDR3 is TGTGCCAGCAGCTTCTCGGGACAGGGCGTTAATGAAAAACTGTTTTTT. Protein: CASSFSGQGVNEKLFF.

The CDR3 loop is CAWTQDSSSYNEQFF. CDR3 coding DNA: TGTGCCTGGACCCAGGACAGCAGCTCCTACAATGAGCAGTTCTTC. This chain joins TRBV30 and TRBJ2-1; possible D gene TRBD1, 6 bases. The V gene lost 4 bases and the J gene lost 0 bases, with 13 bases spanning the gap. The CDR3 runs 15 residues. Looked up from germline, CDR1 is GTSNPN and CDR2 is SVGIG (reference sequence).

This clone was seen only a few times. The chain is built from TRBV9 and TRBJ1-6; TRBD1 aligns across 10 bases. The CDR3 contains 16 residues. V trimming: 4 bases; J trimming: 2 bases; junction bases outside the gene matches: 3. CDR1 is SGDLS, CDR2 YYNGEE, per germline. The CDR3 nucleotides read TGTGCCAGCAGCCCCGGACAGGGGGCCTATAATTCACCCCTCCACTTT. It yields the protein CASSPGQGAYNSPLHF.

The table lists this clone with a few counts. This chain links TRBV7-9 with TRBJ1-1, with TRBD1 matching 11 bases. CDR1 SEHNR and CDR2 FQNEAQ come from the germline V gene (reference sequence). V gave up 7 bases and J gave up 6 bases; unmatched junction bases: 7. The CDR3 loop spans 14 amino acids. CDR3 loop: CASITDRGRAEAFF. In nucleotides, the CDR3 is TGTGCCAGCATCACGGACAGGGGGCGCGCTGAAGCTTTCTTT.

V is TRBV6-5 and J is TRBJ1-1; possible D gene TRBD1, 5 bases. Per germline, CDR1 MNHEY and CDR2 SVGAGI. V lost 2 bases to trimming and J lost 3 bases, with 10 bases between them. This CDR3 has 14 amino acids. Here the CDR3 DNA reads TGTGCCAGCAGTTACGGCCCGGGGGACACTGAAGCTTTCTTT. Its protein is CASSYGPGDTEAFF.

V is TRBV7-9 and J is TRBJ2-7; the D gene is possibly TRBD2 (6 bases). Trimming cost V 5 bases and J 5 bases, with 13 bases left between them. The CDR3 is made up of 13 amino acids. CDR1 and CDR2 from the germline V gene are SEHNR and FQNEAQ (reference sequence). CDR3 in DNA: TGTGCCAGCAGCCAGACTAGTCTTGACGAGCAGTACTTC. This codes for CASSQTSLDEQYF.

This clone occurred a few times. The gene calls are TRBV5-1 and TRBJ1-1, with D unresolved. V was pared by 3 bases and J by 0 bases, with 21 bases between. The germline V gene has CDR1 SGHRS and CDR2 YFSETQ. The CDR3 is 18 amino acids. The DNA of the CDR3 is TGCGCCAGCAGCTCCCCGGTTGGGTTACCTAGTTTGAACACTGAAGCTTTCTTT. Amino acids: CASSSPVGLPSLNTEAFF.

This chain joins TRBV24-1 and TRBJ2-5; 11 positions match TRBD1. The CDR3 extends over 15 amino acids. With 4 bases clipped from V and 5 bases from J, the junction kept 5 bases outside the gene matches. Germline values: CDR1 KGHDR, CDR2 SFDVKD. CDR3 bases: TGTGCCACCAGTGACGTCCGGACAGGGGGCGAGACCCAGTACTTC. Protein product: CATSDVRTGGETQYF.

The rearrangement uses TRBV27 and TRBJ1-5; D is uncertain. The CDR3 is 13 residues long. V lost 6 bases, J lost 9 bases, and 15 bases lay in between. Germline CDR1 reads MNHEY; CDR2 reads SMNVEV (reference sequence). The chain's CDR3 is CASRRRDGGPQHF. CDR3 nucleotides: TGTGCCAGCAGGAGACGGGATGGTGGGCCCCAGCATTTT.

The chain recombines TRBV6-2 or TRBV6-3 with TRBJ2-7; a weak D match, TRBD1 (7 bases). Germline CDR1 reads MNHEY; CDR2 reads SVGEGT. The CDR3 runs to 16 residues. The ends were cut back, 0 bases at V and 3 bases at J, with 15 bases in the middle. CDR3 sequence: CASSYSEGGGGYEQYF. CDR3 sequence (DNA): TGTGCCAGCAGTTACTCGGAAGGAGGGGGCGGCTACGAGCAGTACTTC.